A selection of T cell receptor beta chains follows, all from one sample in a study of blood T cell repertoires in COVID-19. Produced via immunoSEQ multiplex PCR; TCRdb's table is partial and in-frame only. The sample lists roughly 88,000 clones, around nine tenths occurring once. Sequencing used peripheral blood. The receptors come from a woman aged 50 to 65 in a cohort sampled during active COVID-19. Both conserved end residues are part of each CDR3. The D gene is left open where the match is weak. Size is omitted from some rows. Given values are once, few, many or a class for expanded clones.

d_call j_call v_call clone_size cdr3_aa cdr3_nt
NA TRBJ2-7 TRBV5-1 NA CASSPRTGPYEQYF TGCGCCAGCAGCCCCCGAACAGGGCCCTACGAGCAGTACTTC
NA TRBJ1-6 TRBV19 NA CASRLRRVADSPLHF TGTGCCAGTAGATTACGTCGGGTGGCCGATTCACCCCTCCACTTT
NA TRBJ1-1 TRBV24-1 NA CATSDSGFTEAFF TGTGCCACCAGTGATTCAGGGTTCACTGAAGCTTTCTTT
NA TRBJ2-2 TRBV18 NA CASSLIEQANTGELFF TGTGCCAGCTCACTCATAGAACAGGCGAACACCGGGGAGCTGTTTTTT
NA TRBJ1-1 TRBV10-3 NA CAISASQGTEAFF TGTGCCATCAGTGCATCCCAGGGAACTGAAGCTTTCTTT
NA TRBJ1-2 TRBV2 NA CASSPLRGGDGYTF TGTGCCAGCAGTCCTCTCAGGGGCGGTGATGGCTACACCTTC
NA TRBJ2-3 TRBV11-2 once CASSLGGIGDTQYF TGTGCCAGCAGCTTGGGCGGGATCGGAGATACGCAGTATTTT
TRBD1 TRBJ2-3 TRBV9 NA CASSEQGASTDTQYF TGTGCCAGCAGCGAGCAGGGGGCAAGCACAGATACGCAGTATTTT
TRBD2 TRBJ2-2 TRBV5-1 NA CASSPAAGMNTGELFF TGCGCCAGCAGCCCAGCAGCGGGGATGAACACCGGGGAGCTGTTTTTT
NA TRBJ2-5 TRBV7-9 NA CASSLGSVETQYF TGTGCCAGCAGCTTAGGATCGGTGGAGACCCAGTACTTC
TRBD2 TRBJ2-7 TRBV28 NA CASSLAGYEQYF TGTGCCAGCAGCCTAGCGGGCTACGAGCAGTACTTC
NA TRBJ1-1 TRBV28 NA CASTRPRGSEAFF TGTGCCAGCACCCGGCCAAGGGGGAGTGAAGCTTTCTTT
NA TRBJ1-1 TRBV5-6 NA CASSLSGARGTEAFF TGTGCCAGCAGCTTGAGCGGGGCGCGGGGTACTGAAGCTTTCTTT
TRBD1 TRBJ1-1 TRBV3-1/TRBV3-2 NA CASSQSGGTEAFF TGTGCCAGCAGCCAGTCAGGGGGGACTGAAGCTTTCTTT
NA TRBJ2-7 TRBV6-1 NA CASSETVDYEQYF TGTGCCAGCAGTGAAACGGTAGACTACGAGCAGTACTTC
TRBD2 TRBJ2-7 TRBV10-3 NA CAISESASGYYEQYF TGTGCCATCAGTGAGTCGGCTAGCGGGTACTACGAGCAGTACTTC
NA TRBJ2-1 TRBV4-1 NA CASSQGQGGHNEQFF TGCGCCAGCAGCCAAGGACAGGGAGGCCACAATGAGCAGTTCTTC
TRBD2 TRBJ2-3 TRBV28 NA CASSSGRGLAGLHTTDTQYF TGTGCCAGCAGTTCGGGGAGGGGACTAGCGGGATTACATACCACAGATACGCAGTATTTT
TRBD2 TRBJ2-3 TRBV5-1 NA CASSFVQRGGTDTQYF TGCGCCAGCAGCTTCGTCCAGCGGGGGGGCACAGATACGCAGTATTTT
NA TRBJ1-5 TRBV27 few CASSNLNQPQHF TGTGCCAGCAGTAACTTGAATCAGCCCCAGCATTTT
NA TRBJ2-7 TRBV11-2 NA CASSSTSADRRYEQYF TGTGCCAGCAGCTCCACGTCGGCTGACAGGAGGTACGAGCAGTACTTC
NA TRBJ2-2 TRBV5-4 NA CASSLQGSNTGELFF TGTGCCAGCAGCCTACAGGGTTCGAACACCGGGGAGCTGTTTTTT
NA TRBJ1-1 TRBV5-1 NA CASSFNKNTEAFF TGCGCCAGCAGCTTCAACAAAAACACTGAAGCTTTCTTT
NA TRBJ2-1 TRBV11-2 NA CASAQGGSYNEQFF TGTGCCAGCGCCCAGGGGGGCTCCTACAATGAGCAGTTCTTC
TRBD1 TRBJ1-4 TRBV4-1 once CASSQKSRGFEKLFF TGCGCCAGCAGCCAAAAGTCCAGGGGGTTTGAAAAACTGTTTTTT
TRBD1 TRBJ1-3 TRBV7-2 NA CASSLAGTGVGNTIYF TGTGCCAGCAGCTTAGCGGGGACAGGGGTAGGAAACACCATATATTTT
TRBD1 TRBJ1-2 TRBV28 NA CASSSGQGIGGYTF TGTGCCAGCAGTTCAGGACAGGGAATAGGTGGCTACACCTTC
TRBD1 TRBJ1-3 TRBV15 NA CATSARQGIGRNTIYF TGTGCCACCAGCGCCCGACAGGGGATCGGTAGAAACACCATATATTTT